Following are 16 T cell receptor beta chains from one sample sequenced in a study of memory CD4+ T cells and cytomegalovirus serostatus. The assay was immunoSEQ multiplex PCR, and TCRdb's table has in-frame clones only and misses some. Of tens of thousands of clones in the sample, under 90% were seen once. The sort gate was single viable CD3+CD4+CD8-CD45RO+ cells for memory CD4+ T cells. Sequenced input: memory CD4+ T cells from blood. The source of these receptors is an adult in good health and CMV-seronegative. Some clones in this sample may be carry-over from other donors' samples.

V usage is TRBV5-1 and J usage is TRBJ2-1; 9 nucleotides agree with TRBD2. This CDR3 comprises 16 residues. Germline trimming cut 4 bases from V and 6 bases from J; bases unmatched to any gene: 11. CDR1 is SGHRS and CDR2 is YFSETQ in the germline V gene. The CDR3 region is CASSPGSGLAGNEQFF. CDR3 nucleotide sequence: TGCGCCAGCAGCCCCGGCTCGGGACTAGCTGGCAATGAGCAGTTCTTC.

The chain joins TRBV27 to TRBJ2-7; 11 nucleotides line up with TRBD2. CDR1 and CDR2 from the germline V gene are MNHEY and SMNVEV (reference sequence). CDR3 size: 16 residues. The J segment lost 6 bases and the V segment lost 3 bases, leaving 10 bases of the junction unmatched. The CDR3 nucleotides read TGTGCCAGCAGTTTCGGTAGCGGGAGGGGTCGGGGCGAGCAGTACTTC. Translated, it gives CASSFGSGRGRGEQYF.

The chain recombines TRBV19 with TRBJ2-2; the match to TRBD1 covers 8 bases. Germline CDR1 reads LNHDA; CDR2 reads SQIVND (reference sequence). V shed 7 bases and J 6 bases; nucleotides not matched to a gene: 7. The CDR3 extends over 14 amino acids. The DNA for the CDR3 is TGTGCCAGTAATACGGACAGGGTCCCCGGGGAGCTGTTTTTT. It codes for CASNTDRVPGELFF. Combining the CDR3 with reference TRBV19 and TRBJ2-2 gives the whole variable domain DGGITQSPKYLFRKEGQNVTLSCEQNLNHDAMYWYRQDPGQGLRLIYYSQIVNDFQKGDIAEGYSVSREKKESFPLTVTSAQKNPTAFYLCASNTDRVPGELFFGEGSRLTVL.

A note on this clone: The sample carries other DNA sequences with the same CDR3. CDR3 nucleotide sequence: TGTGCCAGCACGCCGGGACTGGGCTCTGGAAACACCATATATTTT. Its protein is CASTPGLGSGNTIYF. This chain joins TRBV18 and TRBJ1-3; D might be TRBD1 (5 bases). Germline V CDR1 and CDR2: KGHSH, LQKENI. V lost 8 bases to trimming and J lost 0 bases, with 14 bases between them. The CDR3 has 15 residues. Full variable domain (remainder filled in from reference TRBV18 and TRBJ1-3): NAGVMQNPRHLVRRRGQEARLRCSPMKGHSHVYWYRQLPEEGLKFMVYLQKENIIDESGMPKERFSAEFPKEGPSILRIQQVVRGDSAAYFCASTPGLGSGNTIYFGEGSWLTVV.

The chain has TRBV5-8 and TRBJ1-4, with TRBD1 matching 7 bases. The CDR3 covers 15 residues. V lost 4 bases, J lost 4 bases, and 7 bases stayed unmatched. From germline, CDR1 is SGHTS and CDR2 YDEGEE. The CDR3 sequence: CASSVLTGLNEKLFF. The CDR3 nucleotides read TGTGCCAGCAGCGTATTGACAGGGCTTAATGAAAAACTGTTTTTT.

This chain connects TRBV4-3 to TRBJ2-1; D unresolved. Trimming left V 0 bases short and J 3 bases short, with 6 bases between. This CDR3 has 14 residues. Germline V gene data show CDR1 as LGHNA and CDR2 as YSLEER. The CDR3 here is CASSQELVYNEQFF. The CDR3 DNA sequence: TGCGCCAGCAGCCAAGAACTGGTCTACAATGAGCAGTTCTTC.

The chain employs TRBV7-3 and TRBJ2-3; 7 bases line up with TRBD1. The CDR3 spans 14 residues. Per germline, CDR1 SGHTA and CDR2 FQGTGA. J lost 6 bases, V lost 4 bases, and 7 bases had no gene match. This CDR3 reads CASSSTGLLDTQYF. CDR3 DNA: TGTGCCAGCAGCTCGACAGGGTTACTCGATACGCAGTATTTT.

V gene TRBV28 combines with J gene TRBJ1-1; no definite D call. This CDR3 region has 15 residues. Trimming pared 7 bases from V and 0 bases from J, leaving 15 bases between. Germline V gene lookup returns CDR1 MDHEN and CDR2 SYDVKM. CDR3 coding DNA: TGTGCCAGCATAGCTCTCGGACGGATGAACACTGAAGCTTTCTTT. This sequence encodes CASIALGRMNTEAFF.

This chain connects TRBV29-1 to TRBJ2-1; TRBD1 or TRBD2 may be the D gene (7 bases each). Germline CDR1 SQVTM, CDR2 ANQGSEA. The germline V and J ends were trimmed by 6 bases and 1 base, with 13 bases remaining between them. The CDR3 covers 14 residues. CDR3 sequence (DNA): TGCAGCGTCCACCAGGGGGGGTCCTACAATGAGCAGTTCTTC. Protein: CSVHQGGSYNEQFF.

This clone was picked up a small number of times. V usage is TRBV29-1 and J usage is TRBJ2-1; D is ambiguous. There are 11 residues in the CDR3. Germline V gene sequence: CDR1 SQVTM, CDR2 ANQGSEA. Trimming took off 3 bases at V and 9 bases at J, with 9 bases between the two ends. CDR3 bases: TGCAGCGTTGACCAGGTGGCTGAGCAGTTCTTC. It translates to CSVDQVAEQFF.

This rearrangement joins TRBV5-4 to TRBJ2-3, with 10 positions matching TRBD2. Germline V lookup: CDR1 SGHNT, CDR2 YYREEE (reference sequence). The CDR3 length is 14 residues. V gave up 5 bases and J gave up 0 bases; unmatched junction bases: 0. CDR3 sequence (DNA): TGTGCCAGCAGTAGCGGGAGGAGCACAGATACGCAGTATTTT. Its translation is CASSSGRSTDTQYF.

The chain is built from TRBV6-6 and TRBJ1-5; 7 nucleotides line up with TRBD1. Germline V CDR1 and CDR2: MNHNY, SVGAGI (reference sequence). V gave up 6 bases and J gave up 0 bases; unmatched junction bases: 5. This CDR3 region has 15 residues. The chain's CDR3 is CASRKQGNSNQPQHF. CDR3 coding DNA: TGTGCCAGCAGGAAACAGGGGAATAGCAATCAGCCCCAGCATTTT.

The chain combines TRBV6-1 with TRBJ2-7, with TRBD2 matching 9 bases. Germline V gene sequence: CDR1 MNHNS, CDR2 SASEGT. The V segment lost 5 bases and the J segment 3 bases; nucleotides outside the gene matches: 8. The CDR3 is 15 residues long. The CDR3 sequence: CASSPSTSGVYEQYF. The DNA of the CDR3 is TGTGCCAGCAGTCCCTCGACTAGCGGCGTCTACGAGCAGTACTTC.

This chain joins TRBV18 and TRBJ2-7, with a weak D call TRBD2 (5 bases). This CDR3 spans 12 amino acids. From germline, CDR1 is KGHSH and CDR2 LQKENI. V was shortened by 4 bases and J by 6 bases, with 10 bases between the two germline ends. The CDR3 DNA reads as TGTGCCAGCTCACGAGGGTACTCCGAGCAGTACTTC. Translating gives CASSRGYSEQYF.

The chain links TRBV28 to TRBJ2-1; D is ambiguous. Germline V gene data show CDR1 as MDHEN and CDR2 as SYDVKM. The germline V and J ends were trimmed by 2 bases and 0 bases, with 5 bases remaining between them. This CDR3 spans 14 amino acids. The CDR3 nucleotides read TGTGCCAGCAGTTTAATTGGCTCCTACAATGAGCAGTTCTTC. This sequence encodes CASSLIGSYNEQFF.

This clone was detected only once. V gene TRBV5-3 combines with J gene TRBJ2-1, with 7 bases matching TRBD2. TRBV5-3 is an ORF; its function is uncertain. After removal of 4 bases from V and 0 bases from J, the junction contained 13 bases not matched to a gene. The CDR3 consists of 18 residues. CDR3 sequence: CARSPGEGTASSYNEQFF. The CDR3 DNA reads as TGTGCCAGAAGCCCCGGGGAGGGGACGGCTTCCTCCTACAATGAGCAGTTCTTC.